These 8 T cell receptor beta chains were all obtained from the same sample, sequenced in a study of blood T cell repertoires in COVID-19. Assay: immunoSEQ multiplex PCR; the TCRdb copy retains only in-frame clones and omits some. The repertoire holds about 280,000 clones, 70% to 90% seen once, with roughly 6.2% in the top ten. The source material was PBMCs or T cells enriched from blood (not recorded which). The receptors stem from a woman between 35 and 50 years old who had recovered from COVID-19.

The chain uses TRBV4-2 and TRBJ1-4, with 9 bases that match TRBD1. Germline loops: CDR1 LGHNA, CDR2 YNFKEQ. The CDR3 is 15 amino acids. With 7 bases clipped from V and 8 bases from J, the junction kept 11 bases outside the gene matches. The CDR3 region has the DNA TGTGCCAGCAACCCGGACAGGGGATCCGACGAAAAACTGTTTTTT. It codes for CASNPDRGSDEKLFF.

The chain has TRBV28 and TRBJ2-1, with a possible D match to TRBD2 (6 bases). The CDR3 extends over 14 amino acids. Per germline, CDR1 MDHEN and CDR2 SYDVKM. V lost 2 bases, J lost 7 bases, and 12 bases lay in between. The CDR3 here is CASSLHAGRNEQFF. CDR3 coding DNA: TGTGCCAGCAGTTTACACGCAGGGAGGAATGAGCAGTTCTTC.

V is TRBV2 and J is TRBJ2-5; 8 positions agree with TRBD2. The CDR3 loop spans 13 amino acids. Germline trimming cut 8 bases from V and 5 bases from J; bases unmatched to any gene: 7. From germline, CDR1 is SNHLY and CDR2 FYNNEI. The CDR3: CASRGLAGETQYF. The CDR3 nucleotides read TGTGCCAGCCGCGGACTAGCTGGGGAGACCCAGTACTTC.

Written as DNA, the CDR3 is TGTGCCAGCAGCGACGGACTAGCGTTTGAGCAGTTCTTC. Translated, it gives CASSDGLAFEQFF. The J gene is TRBJ2-1, the V gene TRBV6-6; 9 positions match TRBD2. The germline V gene encodes CDR1 MNHNY and CDR2 SVGAGI (reference sequence). The CDR3 spans 13 residues. V trimming: 6 bases; J trimming: 9 bases; junction bases outside the gene matches: 6.

The chain has TRBV11-3 and TRBJ2-1, with D perhaps matching TRBD1 (7 bases). This CDR3 spans 14 amino acids. The germline gives CDR1 SGHNT, CDR2 YENEEA. V was shortened by 4 bases and J by 6 bases, with 13 bases between the two germline ends. CDR3 sequence: CASSSFQGGNEQFF. In DNA, the CDR3 is TGTGCCAGCAGCTCCTTTCAGGGGGGCAATGAGCAGTTCTTC.

This chain joins TRBV15 and TRBJ2-7; 7 bases line up with TRBD1. The trim removed 4 bases at V and 1 base at J, leaving 7 bases unmatched. Germline loops: CDR1 LNHNV, CDR2 YYDKDF (reference sequence). This CDR3 spans 15 amino acids. The CDR3 is CATSILPGQSYEQYF. CDR3 DNA: TGTGCCACCAGCATTCTACCGGGACAGTCCTACGAGCAGTACTTC. Looking up the rest from reference TRBV15 and TRBJ2-7 gives the full variable domain: DAMVIQNPRYQVTQFGKPVTLSCSQTLNHNVMYWYQQKSSQAPKLLFHYYDKDFNNEADTPDNFQSRRPNTSFCFLDIRSPGLGDTAMYLCATSILPGQSYEQYFGPGTRLTVT.

This clone has just a few counts. The V gene is TRBV6-5, the J gene TRBJ2-1; 7 nucleotides agree with TRBD2. V was pared by 6 bases and J by 9 bases, with 8 bases of the junction left unmatched. Germline assignment: CDR1 MNHEY and CDR2 SVGAGI. The CDR3 is made up of 13 amino acids. CDR3 DNA sequence: TGTGCCAGCAGCCTGGCGGGAGTCGGTGAGCAGTTCTTC. Its translation is CASSLAGVGEQFF.

V and J are TRBV19 and TRBJ1-2; D is undetermined. Germline values: CDR1 LNHDA, CDR2 SQIVND (reference sequence). With 1 base removed from V and 7 bases from J, the gap between germline ends came to 13 bases. This CDR3 comprises 14 residues. The CDR3 loop reads CASSIGVSGGGYTF. CDR3 bases: TGTGCCAGTAGTATAGGGGTTTCGGGTGGTGGCTACACCTTC. The variable domain in full, completed from reference TRBV19 and TRBJ1-2, reads DGGITQSPKYLFRKEGQNVTLSCEQNLNHDAMYWYRQDPGQGLRLIYYSQIVNDFQKGDIAEGYSVSREKKESFPLTVTSAQKNPTAFYLCASSIGVSGGGYTFGSGTRLTVV.